This T cell receptor beta chain was captured by sequencing in a study of brain T cells in children with intractable seizures. With regard to this clone: The antigen is undetermined.

V shed 6 bases, J shed 5 bases, and the junction held 9 bases outside the gene matches. Germline CDR1 is SEHNR and CDR2 is FQNEAQ (reference sequence). The CDR3 has 15 amino acids. Study observations and caveats: Patients' HCMV serostatus was unknown; virus specificity rests on CDR3 similarity alone.

Surgery cases with the highest brain T cell transcript signatures were chosen for sequencing. At least one anti-epileptic drug was given before surgery. Assay used: immunoSEQ multiplex PCR; TCRdb lists only in-frame clones, some missing. The table has some 62,000 clones, 95% to 96% seen once. This chain links TRBV7-9 with TRBJ2-7, with 11 bases that match TRBD1. The sequences come from peripheral blood, collected at surgery. This TCR derives from a boy younger than two with focal cortical dysplasia and intractable seizures. The DNA for the CDR3 is TGTGCCAGCAGTCTGATCGGACAGGGGGCTAACGAGCAGTACTTC. Translating it yields CASSLIGQGANEQYF. The full variable domain, its missing parts supplied by reference TRBV7-9 and TRBJ2-7, is DTGVSQNPRHKITKRGQNVTFRCDPISEHNRLYWYRQTLGQGPEFLTYFQNEAQLEKSRLLSDRFSAERPKGSFSTLEIQRTEQGDSAMYLCASSLIGQGANEQYFGPGTRLTVT.